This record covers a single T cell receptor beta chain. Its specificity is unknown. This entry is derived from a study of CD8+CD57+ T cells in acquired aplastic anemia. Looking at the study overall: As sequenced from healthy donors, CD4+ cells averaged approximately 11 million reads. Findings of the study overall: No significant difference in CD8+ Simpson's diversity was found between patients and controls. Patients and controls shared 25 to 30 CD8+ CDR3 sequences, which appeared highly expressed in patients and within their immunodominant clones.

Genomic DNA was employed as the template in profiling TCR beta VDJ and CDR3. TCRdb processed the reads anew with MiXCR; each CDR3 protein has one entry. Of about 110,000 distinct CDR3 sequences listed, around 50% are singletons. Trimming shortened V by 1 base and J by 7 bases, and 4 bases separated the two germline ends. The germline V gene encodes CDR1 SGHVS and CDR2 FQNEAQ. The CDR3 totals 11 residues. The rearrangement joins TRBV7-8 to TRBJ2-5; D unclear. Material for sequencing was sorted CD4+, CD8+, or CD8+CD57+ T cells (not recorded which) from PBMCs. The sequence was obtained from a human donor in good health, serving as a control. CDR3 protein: CASSLGPTQYF. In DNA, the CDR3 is TGTGCCAGCAGCTTAGGACCGACCCAGTACTTC.